These 12 T cell receptor beta chains came from one sample sequenced in a study of blood T cell repertoires in COVID-19. Generated by immunoSEQ multiplex PCR, the TCRdb table keeps only in-frame clones and is missing some. The sample has 150,000 to 200,000 clones; about 77% are singletons. Sequenced material: PBMCs or T cells enriched from blood (not recorded which). These receptors all stem from a woman aged 50 to 60 with acute COVID-19.

This chain joins TRBV9 and TRBJ2-3, with unresolved D. The length of the CDR3 is 15 residues. In germline, CDR1 is SGDLS, CDR2 YYNGEE. V lost 0 bases and J lost 4, with 12 bases in between. For the CDR3, the DNA is TGTGCCAGCAGCGTAGCAGGCACCCTTTCAGATACGCAGTATTTT. It yields the protein CASSVAGTLSDTQYF.

This chain connects TRBV11-2 to TRBJ1-1; the D gene is possibly TRBD1 (6 bases). The V end was cut by 6 bases, the J end by 5 bases, with 19 bases between. Germline CDR1 SGHAT, CDR2 FQNNGV. The CDR3 has 15 amino acids. DNA of the CDR3: TGTGCCAGCAGTAACGAGCGGCATAGGGGGACTGAAGCTTTCTTT. This gives the protein CASSNERHRGTEAFF.

This clone was counted a single time. The rearrangement joins TRBV19 to TRBJ1-5; no clear D. V lost 2 bases and J lost 7, with 6 bases in between. This CDR3 contains 12 residues. The germline gives CDR1 LNHDA, CDR2 SQIVND (reference sequence). CDR3 DNA sequence: TGTGCCAGTAGTATACGCGGGCAGCCCCAGCATTTT. It is translated as CASSIRGQPQHF. The entire variable domain, with the rest obtained from reference TRBV19 and TRBJ1-5, is as follows: DGGITQSPKYLFRKEGQNVTLSCEQNLNHDAMYWYRQDPGQGLRLIYYSQIVNDFQKGDIAEGYSVSREKKESFPLTVTSAQKNPTAFYLCASSIRGQPQHFGDGTRLSIL.

A few counts support this clone. The J gene is TRBJ2-5, the V gene TRBV5-1, with 11 bases lining up with TRBD2. Germline CDR1 reads SGHRS; CDR2 reads YFSETQ. V was clipped by 0 bases and J by 2 bases; unmatched bases: 3. CDR3 length: 16 amino acids. Here the CDR3 DNA reads TGCGCCAGCAGCTTGGGCGGGACTAGCGGACAAGAGACCCAGTACTTC. Amino acids: CASSLGGTSGQETQYF.

The chain recombines TRBV19 with TRBJ1-2; the D gene is possibly TRBD1 (5 bases). Trimming removed 3 bases from V and 7 bases from J, with 15 bases in between. The CDR3 contains 14 residues. Germline V gene sequence: CDR1 LNHDA, CDR2 SQIVND (reference sequence). Written as DNA, the CDR3 is TGTGCCAGTAGTATCGAGGGACTCTCGACTGGCTACACCTTC. Protein product: CASSIEGLSTGYTF.

The chain links TRBV24-1 to TRBJ2-5; maybe TRBD2 (7 bases). Trimming pared 12 bases from V and 5 bases from J, leaving 15 bases between. Looked up from germline, CDR1 is KGHDR and CDR2 is SFDVKD. The CDR3 is 12 residues long. The CDR3 coding sequence is TGTGCCGCGGGGGCTAGTGGGGAGACCCAGTACTTC. Encoded protein: CAAGASGETQYF.

V is TRBV4-2 and J is TRBJ1-2, with TRBD1 identical over 9 bases. The trim removed 3 bases at V and 5 bases at J, leaving 10 bases unmatched. Germline loops: CDR1 LGHNA, CDR2 YNFKEQ. The CDR3 is 16 residues long. The CDR3 DNA is TGTGCCAGCAGCCAGGGGACAGGGAAGCTTCTGTATGGCTACACCTTC. Translating it yields CASSQGTGKLLYGYTF.

The chain employs TRBV9 and TRBJ1-2; possible D gene TRBD1, 5 bases. V lost 7 bases, J lost 4 bases, and 14 bases lay in between. Looked up from germline, CDR1 is SGDLS and CDR2 is YYNGEE. The CDR3 runs 13 residues. The CDR3 region has the DNA TGTGCCAGCTCCCTTGACAGCTCCTATGGCTACACCTTC. Its translation: CASSLDSSYGYTF.

V gene TRBV23-1 combines with J gene TRBJ2-2; D is possibly TRBD1 (6 bases). TRBV23-1 is placed among ORFs of uncertain function. The CDR3 extends over 16 amino acids. V lost 6 bases, J lost 1 base, and 15 bases lay in between. CDR3: CASRKTKGGNTGELFF. The CDR3 bases are TGCGCCAGCAGGAAGACGAAAGGGGGGAACACCGGGGAGCTGTTTTTT.

This clone was picked up a small number of times. This rearrangement joins TRBV7-9 to TRBJ2-5; 15 bases agree with TRBD2. The J segment lost 5 bases and the V segment lost 5 bases, leaving 6 bases of the junction unmatched. In germline, CDR1 is SEHNR, CDR2 FQNEAQ (reference sequence). The CDR3 extends over 16 amino acids. Written as DNA, the CDR3 is TGTGCCAGCAGCCAGGGACTAGCGGGGGGCAGGGAGACCCAGTACTTC. Protein product: CASSQGLAGGRETQYF.

The V call is TRBV5-1, the J call TRBJ1-5, with 10 positions matching TRBD1. The CDR3 is 15 amino acids. Germline V gene sequence: CDR1 SGHRS, CDR2 YFSETQ. V shed 4 bases and J 2 bases; nucleotides not matched to a gene: 3. In DNA form, the CDR3 reads TGCGCCAGCAGCCCGGGGACAGGGGGCAATCAGCCCCAGCATTTT. Protein sequence: CASSPGTGGNQPQHF.

The chain carries TRBV18 and TRBJ1-5; 8 bases are shared with TRBD1. The CDR3 spans 15 residues. The junction had 12 bases not matched to a gene; V was cut back by 3 bases and J by 11 bases. CDR1 and CDR2 from the germline V gene are KGHSH and LQKENI. The CDR3 spells CASSPGQGAGGAQHF. The CDR3 DNA reads as TGTGCCAGCTCACCTGGGCAGGGGGCCGGCGGGGCCCAGCATTTT.